The present TCR beta chain was sequenced within a study of T-cell memory formation after mild COVID-19. The overall study: There were largely donor-specific TCR clusters.

This CDR3 comprises 15 residues. Losses at the gene ends were 4 bases for V and 2 bases for J; bases not matched to a gene: 5. The germline gives CDR1 SGHDT, CDR2 YYEEEE. Study results and limitations: Largely, contracting CD4+ clones fell within CM and EM, and contracting CD8+ clones within EMRA.

To note about this clonotype: Its specificity is unknown.

It was 5'RACE with constant-segment primers that produced the TCR alpha and TCR beta cDNA libraries, which carried sample barcodes and UMIs. TCRdb used MiXCR to reprocess the 5' RACE reads, holding one entry per CDR3 protein. Found here are 500,000 to 550,000 distinct CDR3 sequences, about a fifth of them singletons; the top ten hold 9.5% to 15%. The chain joins TRBV5-6 to TRBJ1-2; 10 bases line up with TRBD1. The receptor was derived from an adult woman who had mild COVID-19 (a few samples of this study predate the infection). Cell type and time point are not known. The sequencing sample was made of PBMCs or a T cell subset sorted from them (not recorded which). CDR3 region: CASSADRGRNYGYTF. The CDR3 region has the DNA TGTGCCAGCAGCGCCGACAGGGGGCGAAACTATGGCTACACCTTC.